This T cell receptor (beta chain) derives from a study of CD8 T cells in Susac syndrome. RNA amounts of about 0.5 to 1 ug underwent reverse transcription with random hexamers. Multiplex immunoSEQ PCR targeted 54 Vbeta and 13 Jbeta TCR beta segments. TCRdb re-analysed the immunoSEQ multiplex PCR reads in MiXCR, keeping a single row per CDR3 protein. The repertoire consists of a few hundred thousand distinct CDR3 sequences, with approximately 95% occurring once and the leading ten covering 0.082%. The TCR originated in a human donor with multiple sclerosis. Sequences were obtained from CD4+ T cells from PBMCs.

CDR3 sequence: CAWKDGPNEKLFF. The CDR3 DNA sequence: TGTGCCTGGAAGGACGGACCGAATGAAAAACTGTTTTTT. The chain uses TRBV30 and TRBJ1-4; D gene unclear. V lost 4 bases, J lost 5 bases, and 11 bases lay in between. The CDR3 loop spans 13 amino acids. In germline, CDR1 is GTSNPN, CDR2 SVGIG (reference sequence).